These 16 T cell receptor beta chains came from one sample sequenced in a study of chemoradiotherapy in HPV16-positive cancers (dated 2022 in TCRdb). Receptors were amplified or captured by the immunoSEQ multiplex PCR assay. Sourced from immuneACCESS, this table was stored by TCRdb with only in-frame sequences that have V and J called. A share of the clones is absent; for the studies checked, an unresolved V gene accounts for under half, and the remainder has no known explanation. This sample has some 30,000 clones in its table, and 86% of those were observed once. Around 1.9% of the sample is taken by the ten largest. The sequencing used blood, collected from a patient who underwent chemoradiotherapy. These receptors were collected from a human donor with HPV-associated anogenital cancer.

This chain uses TRBV10-1 with TRBJ2-7; TRBD1 is a possible D gene (6 bases). V was shortened by 4 bases and J by 0 bases, with 10 bases between the two germline ends. Germline loops: CDR1 WNHNN, CDR2 SYGVQD (reference sequence). This CDR3 is built from 14 residues. The CDR3 loop is CASSVTGFSYEQYF. CDR3 nucleotide sequence: TGCGCCAGCAGTGTAACAGGGTTCTCCTACGAGCAGTACTTC.

DNA of the CDR3: TGTGCCAGCACCGTCGAGGCACAGGGGGCCTACGAGCAGTACTTC. The encoded protein is CASTVEAQGAYEQYF. The chain combines TRBV6-6 with TRBJ2-7; 8 positions match TRBD1. V lost 7 bases and J lost 2; bases outside the gene matches: 10. CDR1 is MNHNY and CDR2 is SVGAGI in the germline V gene (reference sequence). The CDR3 totals 15 residues.

This clone was recorded only once. One junction end disagrees with the germline gene, perhaps due to a read error. The chain uses TRBV9 and TRBJ1-2, with D tentatively TRBD1 (5 bases). From germline, CDR1 is SGDLS and CDR2 YYNGEE. The CDR3 has 15 amino acids. The CDR3 DNA is TGTGCCAGCAGCGTAAACCACAAACAGGATCGCCCTCTCTTTTTC. Translated: CASSVNHKQDRPLFF.

The chain carries TRBV5-1 and TRBJ1-6, with 10 bases matching TRBD1. The CDR3 extends over 16 amino acids. CDR1 SGHRS and CDR2 YFSETQ come from the germline V gene. The ends lost 0 bases at V and 6 bases at J; junction bases unmatched: 3. The CDR3 reads CASSLAGQGSNSPLHF. CDR3 nucleotides: TGCGCCAGCAGCTTGGCGGGACAGGGGTCTAATTCACCCCTCCACTTT.

CDR3 nucleotide sequence: TGTGCCAGCGGACTGAGCGGTAACACTGAAGCTTTCTTT. Amino acids: CASGLSGNTEAFF. This chain joins TRBV6-1 and TRBJ1-1, with unresolved D. V shed 8 bases and J shed 2 bases, with 12 bases lying between them. CDR3 length: 13 amino acids. CDR1 and CDR2 (germline): MNHNS, SASEGT.

This chain connects TRBV7-3 to TRBJ2-3; D possibly corresponds to TRBD1 (7 bases). The CDR3 spans 15 residues. Per germline, CDR1 SGHTA and CDR2 FQGTGA. The ends were cut back, 5 bases at V and 0 bases at J, with 12 bases in the middle. The CDR3, as DNA: TGTGCCAGCAGCCCCAGGGGGGTTAGCACAGATACGCAGTATTTT. Translation gives CASSPRGVSTDTQYF.

For the CDR3, the DNA is TGTGCCAGCAGGACAGGGGGAACCTACGAGCAGTACTTC. This encodes CASRTGGTYEQYF. The chain links TRBV7-2 to TRBJ2-7, with 9 positions matching TRBD1. Germline CDR1 and CDR2: SGHTA and FQGNSA. V lost 6 bases, J lost 2 bases, and 2 bases stayed unmatched. The CDR3 runs to 13 residues.

The table lists this clone with a count of one. The chain has TRBV14 and TRBJ1-4, with D possibly TRBD1 on 5 matching bases. The CDR3 has 15 residues. Trimming pared 1 base from V and 7 bases from J, leaving 13 bases between. Germline CDR1 and CDR2: SGHDN and FVKESK. The CDR3 is CASSQVGPIGEKLFF. In nucleotides, the CDR3 is TGTGCCAGCAGCCAAGTGGGGCCCATAGGTGAAAAACTGTTTTTT.

The CDR3 region has the DNA TGTGCCAGCACCAGGGGGGCCGCCTACGAGCAGTACTTC. It is translated as CASTRGAAYEQYF. The chain links TRBV6-6 to TRBJ2-7; D might be TRBD1 (7 bases). CDR1 and CDR2 from the germline V gene are MNHNY and SVGAGI (reference sequence). With 7 bases removed from V and 2 bases from J, the gap between germline ends came to 12 bases. The CDR3 runs 13 residues.

J is TRBJ2-1 and V is TRBV11-3; D uncertain. The V end was cut by 5 bases, the J end by 6 bases, with 17 bases between. The CDR3 contains 15 residues. Germline CDR1 reads SGHNT; CDR2 reads YENEEA. The CDR3 sequence: CASSLDNWSSNEQFF. DNA of the CDR3: TGTGCCAGCAGCCTCGACAACTGGAGTTCCAATGAGCAGTTCTTC.

The CDR3 protein is CASNEGSYYEQYF. The CDR3 DNA follows: TGTGCCAGCAACGAGGGCAGCTACTACGAGCAGTACTTC. The chain carries TRBV2 and TRBJ2-7; a weak D match, TRBD2 (5 bases). Trimming pared 7 bases from V and 3 bases from J, leaving 13 bases between. This CDR3 contains 13 residues. Germline loops: CDR1 SNHLY, CDR2 FYNNEI.

The chain recombines TRBV7-6 with TRBJ1-6; TRBD1 matches at 8 bases. V lost 3 bases to trimming and J lost 5 bases; unmatched junction nucleotides: 6. The CDR3 runs 16 residues. The germline gives CDR1 SGHVS, CDR2 FNYEAQ. This CDR3 is CASSLGQVFDNSPLHF. The DNA for the CDR3 is TGTGCCAGCAGCTTGGGACAGGTTTTCGATAATTCACCCCTCCACTTT.

This rearrangement joins TRBV11-2 to TRBJ1-1, with D tentatively TRBD1 (6 bases). This CDR3 spans 15 amino acids. The V end was cut by 6 bases, the J end by 1 base, with 15 bases between. Germline V lookup: CDR1 SGHAT, CDR2 FQNNGV. CDR3 DNA sequence: TGTGCCAGCAGAAGGAATGGGGGCCGGAACACTGAAGCTTTCTTT. Translation gives CASRRNGGRNTEAFF.

The rearrangement joins TRBV18 to TRBJ2-5; maybe TRBD1 (6 bases). The CDR3 is made up of 14 amino acids. Germline values: CDR1 KGHSH, CDR2 LQKENI. V lost 4 bases to trimming and J lost 5 bases, with 14 bases between them. The CDR3: CASSRATGLETQYF. DNA for the CDR3: TGTGCCAGCTCACGCGCCACAGGGTTGGAGACCCAGTACTTC.

The V gene is TRBV19, the J gene TRBJ1-2, with D possibly TRBD1 on 6 matching bases. Germline V gene data show CDR1 as LNHDA and CDR2 as SQIVND (reference sequence). This CDR3 is 13 amino acids long. The V and J ends lost 5 bases and 4 bases respectively, with 11 bases between them. DNA for the CDR3: TGTGCCAGTAGTGCAGGGGCCGGCTATGGCTACACCTTC. Amino acids: CASSAGAGYGYTF. The full variable domain, with the rest looked up from reference TRBV19 and TRBJ1-2, is DGGITQSPKYLFRKEGQNVTLSCEQNLNHDAMYWYRQDPGQGLRLIYYSQIVNDFQKGDIAEGYSVSREKKESFPLTVTSAQKNPTAFYLCASSAGAGYGYTFGSGTRLTVV.

This clone is a singleton in its sample. V and J are TRBV6-5 and TRBJ1-1; tentative D call: TRBD1 (6 bases). With 6 bases removed from V and 4 bases from J, the gap between germline ends came to 15 bases. This CDR3 comprises 14 residues. Per the germline V gene, CDR1 is MNHEY and CDR2 is SVGAGI. In DNA form, the CDR3 reads TGTGCCAGCAGAGTGGGGGGCGGCGGCACTGAAGCTTTCTTT. Its translation is CASRVGGGGTEAFF.